This T cell receptor (beta chain) stems from a study of T-cell memory formation after mild COVID-19. Whole-study findings and limits: Day 15 to 85 contractors were CD4/CD8 balanced; later expanders leaned CD4+.

The CDR3 is 23 amino acids. CDR1 KGHDR and CDR2 SFDVKD come from the germline V gene. Trimming took off 5 bases at V and 0 bases at J, with 34 bases between the two ends. TCRdb redid the calling of the 5' RACE reads with MiXCR, one entry per CDR3 protein. The sample holds under 600,000 distinct CDR3 sequences, about a fifth seen once. A remark on this clonotype: The antigen is not known.

This clonotype originated in an adult woman who had mild COVID-19 (a few samples of this study predate the infection). Cell type and time point are not known. Specimen: PBMCs or a T cell subset sorted from them (not recorded which). J is TRBJ1-5 and V is TRBV24-1, with D possibly TRBD1 on 5 matching bases. The CDR3 region has the DNA TGTGCCACCAGTGCCGAACAGGCAGGGCCGGGTGAATCCCGAGGAAATAGCAATCAGCCCCAGCATTTT. It yields the protein CATSAEQAGPGESRGNSNQPQHF.